Below, 20 T cell receptor beta chains from the same sample are listed, as sequenced in a study of blood T cell repertoires in COVID-19. Produced via immunoSEQ multiplex PCR; TCRdb's table is partial and in-frame only. The sample holds approximately 40,000 clones, 90% seen once. Sequenced material: peripheral blood. These receptors all come from a human donor in a cohort sampled during active COVID-19.

The chain combines TRBV28 with TRBJ1-3; D is uncertain. V was trimmed by 10 bases and J by 0 bases, leaving 19 bases between them. Germline V CDR1 and CDR2: MDHEN, SYDVKM. This CDR3 region has 16 residues. The CDR3 region is CATKAGHQSSGNTIYF. Written as DNA, the CDR3 is TGTGCCACCAAAGCCGGTCATCAATCCTCTGGAAACACCATATATTTT.

This chain links TRBV6-2 or TRBV6-3 with TRBJ2-1, with 10 bases aligning to TRBD2. Germline V gene sequence: CDR1 MNHEY, CDR2 SVGEGT. The CDR3 loop spans 17 amino acids. With 5 bases clipped from V and 4 bases from J, the junction kept 11 bases outside the gene matches. CDR3 DNA: TGTGCCAGCAGTGGTTCCGAAGCGGGGGGGCGTTACAATGAGCAGTTCTTC. It specifies CASSGSEAGGRYNEQFF.

V is TRBV2 and J is TRBJ2-5, with D uncertain. The better agreement between TRBJ2-7 and the DNA end casts doubt on the J call. Germline V gene sequence: CDR1 SNHLY, CDR2 FYNNEI. CDR3 length: 14 amino acids. The chain's CDR3 is CASSKDPSSYEQYF. CDR3 sequence (DNA): TGTGCCAGCAGCAAAGACCCTAGCTCCTACGAGCAGTACTTC.

The rearrangement links TRBV6-6 to TRBJ1-6, with 8 bases lining up with TRBD1. Germline V gene lookup returns CDR1 MNHNY and CDR2 SVGAGI (reference sequence). The ends lost 6 bases at V and 5 bases at J; junction bases unmatched: 24. This CDR3 is built from 21 residues. The DNA of the CDR3 is TGTGCCAGCAGCCCATTCATCCGGGCCATCAGGGGGCGCATCAATAATTCACCCCTCCACTTT. This codes for CASSPFIRAIRGRINNSPLHF.

This chain uses TRBV7-8 with TRBJ2-1; a weak D match, TRBD1 (5 bases). The V end lost 3 bases, the J end lost 9 bases, and 15 bases lay between the germline ends. This CDR3 contains 14 residues. Germline V gives CDR1 SGHVS, CDR2 FQNEAQ. The CDR3 reads CASSLNRGYAEQFF. CDR3 bases: TGTGCCAGCAGCTTGAATAGGGGATATGCTGAGCAGTTCTTC.

V and J are TRBV10-1 and TRBJ1-2, with D perhaps matching TRBD1 (6 bases). Per germline, CDR1 WNHNN and CDR2 SYGVQD (reference sequence). Trimming pared 3 bases from V and 6 bases from J, leaving 14 bases between. The CDR3 totals 14 residues. CDR3 loop: CASSEEKQGDGYTF. The CDR3 DNA reads as TGCGCCAGCAGTGAAGAGAAACAGGGAGATGGCTACACCTTC.

The rearrangement links TRBV14 to TRBJ1-2; D remains unclear. The V end was cut by 3 bases, the J end by 14 bases, with 13 bases between. The CDR3 sequence is 11 residues long. In germline, CDR1 is SGHDN, CDR2 FVKESK. The CDR3 reads CASSQSFRLTF. The CDR3 DNA reads TGTGCCAGCAGCCAGAGCTTTCGATTGACCTTC.

V usage is TRBV7-2 and J usage is TRBJ1-3, with unresolved D. CDR1 and CDR2 from the germline V gene are SGHTA and FQGNSA. V was clipped by 1 base and J by 0 bases, with 7 bases between them. The CDR3 spans 15 residues. In DNA, the CDR3 is TGTGCCAGCAGCTTAGATTACACCTCTGGAAACACCATATATTTT. It yields the protein CASSLDYTSGNTIYF.

This sequence joins TRBV11-2 and TRBJ1-2, with 7 nucleotides matching TRBD1. V was clipped by 4 bases and J by 6 bases; unmatched bases: 5. This CDR3 is built from 13 residues. The germline V gene encodes CDR1 SGHAT and CDR2 FQNNGV. The CDR3 loop reads CASSYDRDDGYTF. The CDR3 coding sequence is TGTGCCAGCAGCTATGACAGGGACGATGGCTACACCTTC.

The chain couples TRBV9 to TRBJ2-5; tentative D call: TRBD1 (5 bases). This CDR3 region has 13 residues. In germline, CDR1 is SGDLS, CDR2 YYNGEE. V was shortened by 3 bases and J by 3 bases, with 9 bases between the two germline ends. CDR3 loop: CASSADTKETQYF. The CDR3 nucleotides read TGTGCCAGCAGCGCGGACACTAAAGAGACCCAGTACTTC.

J is TRBJ2-1 and V is TRBV6-2 or TRBV6-3, with D perhaps matching TRBD1 (5 bases). V lost 2 bases, J lost 9 bases, and 8 bases lay in between. The germline CDR1 and CDR2 sequences are MNHEY and SVGEGT. This CDR3 comprises 12 residues. CDR3 nucleotides: TGTGCCAGCAGTTACCAGGGAATTGAGCAGTTCTTC. Its translation: CASSYQGIEQFF.

The V gene is TRBV5-4, the J gene TRBJ2-7; 9 bases align to TRBD1. Germline V lookup: CDR1 SGHNT, CDR2 YYREEE (reference sequence). The junction had 6 bases not matched to a gene; V was cut back by 4 bases and J by 4 bases. The CDR3 covers 14 residues. The chain's CDR3 is CASSTSGTGYEQYF. The CDR3 nucleotides are TGTGCCAGCAGCACATCCGGGACAGGGTACGAGCAGTACTTC.

The chain is built from TRBV6-6 and TRBJ2-3; 9 bases match TRBD1. The CDR3 has 15 residues. Germline CDR1 is MNHNY and CDR2 is SVGAGI (reference sequence). Trimming at V came to 6 bases and at J to 4 bases, leaving 8 bases not matched to a gene. The chain's CDR3 is CASRGGDRASDTQYF. The CDR3 nucleotides read TGTGCCAGCAGAGGGGGGGACAGGGCCTCAGATACGCAGTATTTT.

The count of this clone is one. The chain employs TRBV9 and TRBJ2-2, with 15 bases aligning to TRBD2. Looked up from germline, CDR1 is SGDLS and CDR2 is YYNGEE. V was pared by 4 bases and J by 7 bases, with 8 bases of the junction left unmatched. CDR3 size: 17 residues. The CDR3 protein is CASSPRTSGGVGGELFF. The CDR3 DNA is TGTGCCAGCAGCCCGAGGACTAGCGGGGGGGTCGGCGGGGAGCTGTTTTTT.

The chain employs TRBV3-1 (or the pseudogene TRBV3-2) and TRBJ1-2; 7 nucleotides match TRBD1. The germline V gene encodes CDR1 LGHDT and CDR2 YNNKEL (reference sequence). The CDR3 length is 15 residues. J gave up 8 bases and V 1 base, and 10 bases lay outside the gene matches. For the CDR3, the DNA is TGTGCCAGCAGCCAAGTGGACAGGACCTATGCCGGCTACACCTTC. Encoded protein: CASSQVDRTYAGYTF.

CDR3 coding DNA: TGTGCCAGCAGTTTAGTAAGGGGAGGGGAGGTTGGTTCTGGCTACACCTTC. Amino acids: CASSLVRGGEVGSGYTF. The V call is TRBV28, the J call TRBJ1-2; D possibly corresponds to TRBD1 (5 bases). CDR1 and CDR2 from the germline V gene are MDHEN and SYDVKM. Deletions cut 2 bases from V and 7 bases from J, with 23 bases between. There are 17 residues in the CDR3.

V is TRBV28 and J is TRBJ1-1, with 7 nucleotides matching TRBD1. With V trimmed by 7 bases and J by 4 bases, 6 bases remained unmatched. The CDR3 consists of 13 residues. Germline V gives CDR1 MDHEN, CDR2 SYDVKM. Here the CDR3 reads CASKTGTSTEAFF. The CDR3 DNA reads as TGTGCCAGCAAGACAGGGACGAGCACTGAAGCTTTCTTT.

The genes are TRBV11-3 and TRBJ2-3; 7 bases agree with TRBD2. CDR3 length equals 15 residues. V dropped 3 bases and J dropped 4; count of bases not matched to a gene: 7. CDR1 and CDR2 from the germline V gene are SGHNT and YENEEA. Written as DNA, the CDR3 is TGTGCCAGCAGCTTGTCGGGAGGAGGGGCAGATACGCAGTATTTT. Protein: CASSLSGGGADTQYF.

The genes are TRBV5-4 and TRBJ2-1; 7 nucleotides align to TRBD2. J gave up 7 bases and V 0 bases, and 1 base lay outside the gene matches. The CDR3 spans 13 residues. The germline gives CDR1 SGHNT, CDR2 YYREEE (reference sequence). This chain's CDR3 is CASSLAGGNEQFF. CDR3 nucleotides: TGTGCCAGCAGCTTGGCGGGAGGAAATGAGCAGTTCTTC.

The chain uses TRBV7-2 and TRBJ2-1; 9 bases are shared with TRBD1. Trimming removed 4 bases from V and 8 bases from J; junction bases left unmatched: 9. The CDR3 is 15 residues long. Germline CDR1 reads SGHTA; CDR2 reads FQGNSA. For the CDR3, the DNA is TGTGCCAGCAGCTCTGGACAGGGGCGATCTCATGAGCAGTTCTTC. Its translation: CASSSGQGRSHEQFF.